Following are 18 T cell receptor beta chains from one sample sequenced in a study of identical twins. MiXCR, run by TCRdb on the 5' RACE reads, gives a single entry per CDR3 protein. The sample yields around 340,000 distinct CDR3 sequences, about 12% seen once. A further study also used this sample, focusing on yellow fever vaccine responses in identical twins.

The sample comprised CD8+ T cells sorted from blood. These receptors originate from a woman aged 18-30 years in good health.

There are a few counts of this clonotype. The chain couples TRBV7-2 to TRBJ2-1; D unresolved. Germline CDR1 is SGHTA and CDR2 is FQGNSA. The CDR3 runs 15 residues. V lost 5 bases and J 9 bases, leaving 20 bases between the germline ends. This CDR3 reads CASSPALGPRSEQFF. CDR3 nucleotide sequence: TGTGCCAGCAGCCCTGCCTTGGGCCCCAGGAGTGAGCAGTTCTTC. The complete variable domain, with remaining parts taken from reference TRBV7-2 and TRBJ2-1, reads GAGVSQSPSNKVTEKGKDVELRCDPISGHTALYWYRQSLGQGLEFLIYFQGNSAPDKSGLPSDRFSAERTGGSVSTLTIQRTQQEDSAVYLCASSPALGPRSEQFFGPGTRLTVL.

The V and J genes are TRBV3-1 and TRBJ2-7; TRBD1 agrees at 7 bases. CDR3 length equals 17 residues. CDR1 and CDR2 (germline): LGHDT, YNNKEL (reference sequence). Germline trimming cut 2 bases from V and 7 bases from J; bases unmatched to any gene: 17. The CDR3 nucleotides read TGTGCCAGCAGCCAAATATCGGGGTACAGGGGCTACTGGGAGCAGTACTTC. Its translation is CASSQISGYRGYWEQYF.

V and J are TRBV7-8 and TRBJ1-1; possibly TRBD1 for D (5 bases). The CDR3 loop spans 15 amino acids. V was shortened by 5 bases and J by 2 bases, with 15 bases between the two germline ends. Germline V gene lookup returns CDR1 SGHVS and CDR2 FQNEAQ. The CDR3 loop reads CASSGRDPVNTEAFF. CDR3 DNA sequence: TGTGCCAGCAGCGGCCGGGACCCGGTAAACACTGAAGCTTTCTTT.

The chain uses TRBV28 and TRBJ2-2; tentatively, D is TRBD2 (6 bases). CDR3 length: 16 amino acids. Germline loops: CDR1 MDHEN, CDR2 SYDVKM. Trimming left V 2 bases short and J 5 bases short, with 15 bases between. CDR3 sequence: CASSLNPGVGTGELFF. The CDR3 DNA follows: TGTGCCAGCAGTTTAAACCCGGGAGTCGGTACCGGGGAGCTGTTTTTT.

This chain joins TRBV6-5 and TRBJ2-1; 7 bases agree with TRBD2. Germline lookup yields CDR1 MNHEY and CDR2 SVGAGI. The CDR3 consists of 15 residues. J gave up 9 bases and V 0 bases, and 8 bases lay outside the gene matches. CDR3 region: CASSYSNGRSGEQFF. In DNA form, the CDR3 reads TGTGCCAGCAGTTACTCGAACGGGAGGAGCGGTGAGCAGTTCTTC.

This clonotype has at least ten counts. This chain joins TRBV20-1 and TRBJ2-3; D remains unclear. Germline-derived CDR1 and CDR2 are DFQATT and SNEGSKA (reference sequence). The CDR3 is 14 amino acids. V was pared by 2 bases and J by 0 bases, with 9 bases between. The CDR3 sequence: CSARSRPSTDTQYF. The CDR3 coding sequence is TGCAGTGCTAGATCGCGGCCCAGCACAGATACGCAGTATTTT.

This clonotype has only a few counts. The chain combines TRBV6-5 with TRBJ2-7, with D perhaps matching TRBD1 or TRBD2 (7 bases each). Trimming took off 4 bases at V and 4 bases at J, with 17 bases between the two ends. The CDR3 has 15 amino acids. From germline, CDR1 is MNHEY and CDR2 SVGAGI. The CDR3 reads CASSLTRGGYYEQYV. For the CDR3, the DNA is TGTGCCAGCAGTTTAACCAGGGGGGGATATTACGAGCAGTACGTC.

This clonotype has more than one count but fewer than ten. The chain has TRBV11-2 and TRBJ2-1; TRBD2 agrees at 10 bases. Germline assignment: CDR1 SGHAT and CDR2 FQNNGV. The trim removed 5 bases at V and 8 bases at J, leaving 6 bases unmatched. This CDR3 is built from 14 residues. The CDR3 nucleotides read TGTGCCAGCAGCCAGCGGGAGGGCCGGGATGAGCAGTTCTTC. Its protein is CASSQREGRDEQFF.

This clonotype was observed a handful of times. The chain is built from TRBV3-1 and TRBJ2-5; a weak D match, TRBD2 (5 bases). Trimming took off 0 bases at V and 3 bases at J, with 5 bases between the two ends. Germline CDR1 and CDR2: LGHDT and YNNKEL (reference sequence). There are 13 residues in the CDR3. The CDR3 nucleotides are TGTGCCAGCAGCCAAGAGGGAGAAGAGACCCAGTACTTC. This encodes CASSQEGEETQYF.

This clonotype was seen a handful of times. The chain recombines TRBV24-1 with TRBJ2-6; either TRBD1 or TRBD2 may supply D (5 bases each). The CDR3 totals 19 residues. Trimming pared 5 bases from V and 0 bases from J, leaving 19 bases between. Germline V lookup: CDR1 KGHDR, CDR2 SFDVKD. The CDR3 spells CATSGPPRGYHSGANVLTF. The CDR3 bases are TGTGCCACCAGTGGTCCACCTCGGGGCTATCACTCTGGGGCCAACGTCCTGACTTTC.

This clonotype showed up just a few times. The rearrangement links TRBV10-3 to TRBJ2-5, with 10 bases aligning to TRBD1. The CDR3 has 15 residues. Germline V gives CDR1 ENHRY, CDR2 SYGVKD. The trim removed 2 bases at V and 4 bases at J, leaving 4 bases unmatched. The CDR3 protein is CAISEPWTGGETQYF. The DNA for the CDR3 is TGTGCCATCAGTGAGCCCTGGACAGGGGGAGAGACCCAGTACTTC.

The rearrangement joins TRBV14 to TRBJ2-5; TRBD2 might be the D (6 bases). V was shortened by 7 bases and J by 7 bases, with 10 bases between the two germline ends. CDR3 length: 11 residues. Germline values: CDR1 SGHDN, CDR2 FVKESK. CDR3 in amino acids: CASTVGGTQYF. In DNA form, the CDR3 reads TGTGCCAGCACCGTGGGAGGGACCCAGTACTTC.

This clonotype occurred many times. The J gene is TRBJ1-6, the V gene TRBV4-1; no clear D. The CDR3 is 15 amino acids. With 4 bases removed from V and 7 bases from J, the gap between germline ends came to 14 bases. Germline CDR1 is MGHRA and CDR2 is YSYEKL. The CDR3 spells CASSPQSRRNSPLHF. CDR3 nucleotide sequence: TGCGCCAGCAGCCCCCAGAGCCGGAGGAATTCACCCCTCCACTTT.

The rearrangement joins TRBV2 to TRBJ1-2; D call uncertain. Germline CDR1 is SNHLY and CDR2 is FYNNEI. The CDR3 is 13 residues long. Trimming removed 7 bases at V and 1 base at J, with 10 bases between. This chain's CDR3 is CASMGGFNYGYTF. The CDR3 DNA reads as TGTGCCAGCATGGGCGGTTTTAACTATGGCTACACCTTC.

The rearrangement links TRBV12-3 or TRBV12-4 to TRBJ2-3; D is perhaps TRBD1 (6 bases). The CDR3 is 14 residues long. Trimming shortened V by 6 bases and J by 5 bases, and 15 bases separated the two germline ends. CDR3 sequence (DNA): TGTGCCAGCAGCACGCAGGGGCCTGGAGATACGCAGTATTTT. It yields the protein CASSTQGPGDTQYF.

The chain carries TRBV12-3 or TRBV12-4 and TRBJ1-1, with 9 bases aligning to TRBD1. The CDR3 extends over 15 amino acids. V gave up 4 bases and J gave up 1 base; unmatched junction bases: 4. In DNA form, the CDR3 reads TGTGCCAGCAGTTGGGTACAGGGGGCGAACACTGAAGCTTTCTTT. Amino acid sequence: CASSWVQGANTEAFF.

This clonotype was detected only a few times. The gene calls are TRBV12-3 or TRBV12-4 and TRBJ2-2, with 11 bases lining up with TRBD2. The CDR3 is 18 residues long. The junction had 15 bases not matched to a gene; V was cut back by 6 bases and J by 6 bases. CDR3 DNA sequence: TGTGCCAGCAGCCCGGGACTAGCGGCTGACCGAGGGGCCGGGGAGCTGTTTTTT. It codes for CASSPGLAADRGAGELFF.

This clonotype was found many times. This rearrangement joins TRBV5-1 to TRBJ2-1, with 7 bases identical to TRBD1. Germline CDR1 SGHRS, CDR2 YFSETQ. Unmatched junction bases numbered 6, after V lost 0 bases and J lost 6 bases. The CDR3 runs 15 residues. The CDR3 region has the DNA TGCGCCAGCAGCTTGGGATCCGACAGGGTCAATGAGCAGTTCTTC. Its translation: CASSLGSDRVNEQFF.